These 13 T cell receptor beta chains were all obtained from the same sample, sequenced in a study of T cell clonality in common variable immunodeficiency (dated by TCRdb to the mid-2010s). The library was prepared using the immunoSEQ multiplex PCR assay. TCRdb obtained this table from immuneACCESS and retained in-frame rearrangements with V and J assigned. These tables miss some clones; where compared with another copy, unresolved V genes account for less than half of the shortfall, and the remainder is unexplained. In this sample the table shows 40,000 to 50,000 clones, and no singletons are among them. The ten largest make up approximately 5.9% of the sample. Sequencing was carried out using peripheral blood mononuclear cells. The receptors come from a person aged 18 to 75 in good health.

This clone was seen at least ten times. The read terminates 3 residues ahead of where the CDR3 ends, so the germline J gene completes it. The chain uses TRBV2 and TRBJ2-5; 9 nucleotides agree with TRBD1. V shed 4 bases, J shed 5 bases, and the junction held 8 bases outside the gene matches. CDR3 size: 15 residues. CDR1 and CDR2 (germline): SNHLY, FYNNEI. The CDR3 sequence is CASSVGQGWGETQYF. The sequenced CDR3 bases are TGTGCCAGCAGTGTCGGACAGGGGTGGGGGGAGACC.

There are many counts of this clone. Read coverage stops 3 residues before the CDR3 terminus; the germline J gene supplies the remainder. This chain connects TRBV2 to TRBJ2-7, with D tentatively TRBD1 (6 bases). V was shortened by 7 bases and J by 3 bases, with 19 bases between the two germline ends. CDR3 size: 15 residues. The germline CDR1 and CDR2 sequences are SNHLY and FYNNEI. Incomplete CDR3 DNA: TGTGCCAGCACCCCGGAAAGACAGGCGGTCTACGAG. Encoded protein: CASTPERQAVYE. The entire CDR3 sequence reads CASTPERQAVYEQYF. The variable domain in full, completed from reference TRBV2 and TRBJ2-7, reads EPEVTQTPSHQVTQMGQEVILRCVPISNHLYFYWYRQILGQKVEFLVSFYNNEISEKSEIFDDQFSVERPDGSNFTLKIRSTKLEDSAMYFCASTPERQAVYEQYFGPGTRLTVT.

In this sample, this clone turned up many times. Mismatch with germline at one junction end may stem from a read error. The read terminates 3 residues before the CDR3 end, so the remaining end is supplied by the germline J gene. The chain links TRBV4-2 to TRBJ2-3, with D perhaps TRBD2 (5 bases). The germline V gene encodes CDR1 LGHNA and CDR2 YNFKEQ. This CDR3 region has 15 residues. This CDR3 reads CASSEEGLITDTQYF. The CDR3 DNA, read in part, is TGTGCCAGCAGCGAAGAGGGCCTCATAACGGATACG.

This clone has ten or more counts. The CDR3 protein is CASSDRSYEQYF. CDR3 DNA (partial): TGTGCCAGCAGTGACAGGTCCTACGAG. The rearrangement links TRBV6-1 to TRBJ2-7; D remains unclear. The read gets to within 3 residues of the CDR3 end, and the germline J gene fills in the rest. Trimming pared 3 bases from V and 1 base from J, leaving 4 bases between. The germline V gene encodes CDR1 MNHNS and CDR2 SASEGT. The CDR3 has 12 amino acids.

This clone was picked up many times. Sequencing ends 3 residues short of the CDR3 end; the germline J gene provides the rest. This chain joins TRBV29-1 and TRBJ2-5, with D possibly TRBD1 on 6 matching bases. There are 12 residues in the CDR3. Germline CDR1 is SQVTM and CDR2 is ANQGSEA. Trimming removed 1 base at V and 5 bases at J, with 8 bases between. The CDR3 loop reads CSVEGQEETQYF. The sequenced part of the CDR3 DNA is TGCAGCGTTGAAGGACAGGAGGAGACC.

This clone was seen many times. The CDR3 end falls 3 residues outside the read, so it is completed with the germline J gene. The chain is built from TRBV4-1 and TRBJ2-3, with 11 bases lining up with TRBD2. This CDR3 spans 15 amino acids. J was trimmed by 5 bases and V by 6 bases; bases with no gene match: 7. Germline-derived CDR1 and CDR2 are MGHRA and YSYEKL. CDR3 region: CASRPIAGGVDTQYF. The DNA read from the CDR3 is TGCGCCAGCAGACCTATAGCGGGGGGGGTAGATACG.

This clone was detected many times. The read stops 3 residues short of the end of the CDR3; the missing end is completed from the germline J gene. This chain joins TRBV5-1 and TRBJ2-7, with D unclear. The V end was cut by 2 bases, the J end by 4 bases, with 10 bases between. The CDR3 sequence is 13 residues long. The germline gives CDR1 SGHRS, CDR2 YFSETQ. The sequenced CDR3 bases are TGCGCCAGCAGCTTCGGGTCCTTATACGAG. Residues: CASSFGSLYE. The entire CDR3 sequence reads CASSFGSLYEQYF. The variable domain in full, completed from reference TRBV5-1 and TRBJ2-7, reads KAGVTQTPRYLIKTRGQQVTLSCSPISGHRSVSWYQQTPGQGLQFLFEYFSETQRNKGNFPGRFSGRQFSNSRSEMNVSTLELGDSALYLCASSFGSLYEQYFGPGTRLTVT.

In this sample, this clone turned up many times. The read stops 3 residues short of the end of the CDR3; the missing end is completed from the germline J gene. The chain carries TRBV11-2 and TRBJ2-7, with 7 nucleotides matching TRBD1. The CDR3 loop spans 14 amino acids. Germline CDR1 and CDR2: SGHAT and FQNNGV. With V trimmed by 1 base and J by 2 bases, 2 bases remained unmatched. CDR3 residues: CASSLGTGPYEQYF. The sequenced CDR3 bases are TGTGCCAGCAGCTTAGGGACAGGACCCTACGAG.

This clone was detected ten times or more. Coverage ceases 3 residues before the CDR3 finishes, and the germline J gene fills in the end. The V call is TRBV6-1, the J call TRBJ1-1; weak D call: TRBD1 (6 bases). This CDR3 contains 13 residues. Germline assignment: CDR1 MNHNS and CDR2 SASEGT. Incomplete CDR3 DNA: TGTGCCAGCAGCGAACGGGGGGCAGGTCGG. It codes for CASSERGAGR. The whole CDR3 protein reads CASSERGAGRAFF.

CDR3 DNA, as far as it was read: TGTGCCAGCACTACGGGGAACCAAGAGACC. This codes for CASTTGNQET. The entire CDR3 reads CASTTGNQETQYF. The chain joins TRBV7-2 to TRBJ2-5, with D tentatively TRBD2 (5 bases). Sequencing ends 3 residues short of the CDR3 end; the germline J gene provides the rest. CDR1 and CDR2 (germline): SGHTA, FQGNSA. V was cut by 7 bases and J by 0 bases, with 9 bases left in between. CDR3 length equals 13 residues.

This clone was seen repeatedly, ten times or more. The CDR3 extends 3 residues past the end of the read, so its final part is completed from the germline J gene. The genes are TRBV9 and TRBJ2-7; a weak D match, TRBD1 (6 bases). CDR1 and CDR2 (germline): SGDLS, YYNGEE. Trimming shortened V by 9 bases and J by 2 bases, and 15 bases separated the two germline ends. The CDR3 contains 13 residues. The DNA read from the CDR3 is TGTGCCACCTACCACAGGGTCCCCTACGAG. As protein: CATYHRVPYE. The whole CDR3 is CATYHRVPYEQYF.

This clone was seen at least ten times. The sequenced CDR3 bases are TGCAGTGCTCAGCAGGACTACTCCTACGAG. Amino acid sequence: CSAQQDYSYE. The CDR3, in full, reads CSAQQDYSYEQYF. The chain employs TRBV20-1 and TRBJ2-7; tentative D call: TRBD2 (6 bases). The missing CDR3 end, 3 residues past where the read stops, is filled in from the germline J gene. The ends were cut back, 5 bases at V and 0 bases at J, with 11 bases in the middle. The CDR3 loop spans 13 amino acids. Germline-derived CDR1 and CDR2 are DFQATT and SNEGSKA (reference sequence).

This clone has a count of ten or more. The read halts 3 residues ahead of the CDR3 end, with the missing end drawn from the germline J gene. The V gene is TRBV19, the J gene TRBJ2-7; 8 positions match TRBD1. The germline V gene encodes CDR1 LNHDA and CDR2 SQIVND (reference sequence). V trimming: 6 bases; J trimming: 3 bases; junction bases outside the gene matches: 7. The CDR3 consists of 14 residues. CDR3 DNA, as far as it was read: TGTGCCAGTAGCATACAGGGGGGCCTCTACGAG. This translates into CASSIQGGLYE. The full CDR3 protein reads CASSIQGGLYEQYF. The full variable domain, completed using reference TRBV19 and TRBJ2-7, is DGGITQSPKYLFRKEGQNVTLSCEQNLNHDAMYWYRQDPGQGLRLIYYSQIVNDFQKGDIAEGYSVSREKKESFPLTVTSAQKNPTAFYLCASSIQGGLYEQYFGPGTRLTVT.